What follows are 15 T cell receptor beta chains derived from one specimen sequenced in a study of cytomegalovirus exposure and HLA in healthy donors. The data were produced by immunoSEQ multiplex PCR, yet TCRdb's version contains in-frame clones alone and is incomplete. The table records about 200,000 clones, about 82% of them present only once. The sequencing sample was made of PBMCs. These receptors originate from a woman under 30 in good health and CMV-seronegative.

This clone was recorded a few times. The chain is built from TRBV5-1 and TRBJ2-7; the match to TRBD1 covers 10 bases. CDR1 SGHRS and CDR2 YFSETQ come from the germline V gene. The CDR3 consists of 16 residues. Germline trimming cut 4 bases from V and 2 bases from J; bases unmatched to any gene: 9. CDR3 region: CASSALRDRGTYEQYF. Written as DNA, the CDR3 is TGCGCCAGCAGCGCCCTCCGGGACAGGGGAACCTACGAGCAGTACTTC.

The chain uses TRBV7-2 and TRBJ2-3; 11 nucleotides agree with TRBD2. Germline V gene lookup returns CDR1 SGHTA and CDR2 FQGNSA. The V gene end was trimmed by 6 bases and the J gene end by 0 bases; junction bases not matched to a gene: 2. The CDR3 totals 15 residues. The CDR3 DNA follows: TGTGCCAGCAGGGTAGCGGGAGGGAGCACAGATACGCAGTATTTT. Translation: CASRVAGGSTDTQYF.

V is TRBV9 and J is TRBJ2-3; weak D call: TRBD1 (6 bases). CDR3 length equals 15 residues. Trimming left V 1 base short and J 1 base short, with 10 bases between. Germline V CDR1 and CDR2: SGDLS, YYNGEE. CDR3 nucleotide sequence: TGTGCCAGCAGCGTAAATAACAGGGGCACAGATACGCAGTATTTT. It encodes CASSVNNRGTDTQYF.

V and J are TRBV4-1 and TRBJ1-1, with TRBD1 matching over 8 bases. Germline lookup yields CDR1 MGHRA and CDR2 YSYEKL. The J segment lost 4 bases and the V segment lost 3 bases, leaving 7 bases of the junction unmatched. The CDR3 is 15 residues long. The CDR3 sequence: CASSHVGQGGTEAFF. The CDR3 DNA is TGCGCCAGCAGCCATGTAGGACAGGGTGGCACTGAAGCTTTCTTT.

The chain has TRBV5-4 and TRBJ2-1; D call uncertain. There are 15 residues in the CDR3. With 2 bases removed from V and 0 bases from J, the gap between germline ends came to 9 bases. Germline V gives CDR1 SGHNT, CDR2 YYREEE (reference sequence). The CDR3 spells CASSLYLSSYNEQFF. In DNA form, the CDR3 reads TGTGCCAGCAGCTTATACCTGAGCTCCTACAATGAGCAGTTCTTC.

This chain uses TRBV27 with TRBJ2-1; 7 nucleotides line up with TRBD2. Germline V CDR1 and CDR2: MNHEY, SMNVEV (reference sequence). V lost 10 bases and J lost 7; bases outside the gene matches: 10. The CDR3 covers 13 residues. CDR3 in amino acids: CATAAGVWNEQFF. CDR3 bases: TGTGCCACCGCGGCGGGAGTCTGGAATGAGCAGTTCTTC.

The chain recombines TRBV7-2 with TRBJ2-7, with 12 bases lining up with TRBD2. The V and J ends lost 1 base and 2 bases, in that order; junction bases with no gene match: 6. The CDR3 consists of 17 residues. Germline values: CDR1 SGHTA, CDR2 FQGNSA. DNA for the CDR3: TGTGCCAGCAGCTTAGGTCGGCTAGCGGGAGGGGCCTACGAGCAGTACTTC. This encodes CASSLGRLAGGAYEQYF.

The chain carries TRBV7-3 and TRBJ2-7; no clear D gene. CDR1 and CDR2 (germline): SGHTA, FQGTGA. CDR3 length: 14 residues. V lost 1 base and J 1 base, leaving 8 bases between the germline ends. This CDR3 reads CASSLMKASYEQYF. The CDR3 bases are TGTGCCAGCAGCTTAATGAAAGCTTCCTACGAGCAGTACTTC. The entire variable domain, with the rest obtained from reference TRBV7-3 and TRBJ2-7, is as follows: GAGVSQTPSNKVTEKGKYVELRCDPISGHTALYWYRQSLGQGPEFLIYFQGTGAADDSGLPNDRFFAVRPEGSVSTLKIQRTERGDSAVYLCASSLMKASYEQYFGPGTRLTVT.

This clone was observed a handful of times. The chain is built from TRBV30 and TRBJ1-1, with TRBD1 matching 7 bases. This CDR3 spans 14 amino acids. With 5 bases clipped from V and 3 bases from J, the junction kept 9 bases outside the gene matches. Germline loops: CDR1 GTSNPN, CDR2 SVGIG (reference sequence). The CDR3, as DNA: TGTGCCTGGTCGAACAGGGGAAGCGACACTGAAGCTTTCTTT. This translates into CAWSNRGSDTEAFF.

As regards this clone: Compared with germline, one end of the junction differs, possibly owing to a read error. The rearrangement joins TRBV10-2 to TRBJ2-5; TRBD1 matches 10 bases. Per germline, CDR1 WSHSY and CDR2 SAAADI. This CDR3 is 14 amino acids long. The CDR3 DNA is TGCGCCAGCAGTTGGGACAGGGGAGAAGAGAACCAGTACTTC. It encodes CASSWDRGEENQYF.

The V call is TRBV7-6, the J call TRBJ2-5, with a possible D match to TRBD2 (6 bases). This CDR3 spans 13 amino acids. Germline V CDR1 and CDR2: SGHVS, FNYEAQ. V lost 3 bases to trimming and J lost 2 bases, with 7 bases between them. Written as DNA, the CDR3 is TGTGCCAGCAGCTTTAGCGGACAAGAGACCCAGTACTTC. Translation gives CASSFSGQETQYF.

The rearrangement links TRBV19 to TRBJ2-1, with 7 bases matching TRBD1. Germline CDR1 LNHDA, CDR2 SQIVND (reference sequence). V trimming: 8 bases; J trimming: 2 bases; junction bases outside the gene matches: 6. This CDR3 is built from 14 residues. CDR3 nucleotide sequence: TGTGCCAGTGCACAGGGGAACCCCTACAATGAGCAGTTCTTC. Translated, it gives CASAQGNPYNEQFF. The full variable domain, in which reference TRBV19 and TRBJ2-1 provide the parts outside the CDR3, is DGGITQSPKYLFRKEGQNVTLSCEQNLNHDAMYWYRQDPGQGLRLIYYSQIVNDFQKGDIAEGYSVSREKKESFPLTVTSAQKNPTAFYLCASAQGNPYNEQFFGPGTRLTVL.

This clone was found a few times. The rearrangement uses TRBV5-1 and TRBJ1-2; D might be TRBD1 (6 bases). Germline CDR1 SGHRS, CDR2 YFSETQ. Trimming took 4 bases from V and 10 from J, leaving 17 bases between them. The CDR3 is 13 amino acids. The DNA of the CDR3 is TGCGCCAGCAGCGAGACACAGGGAAGGGACTACACCTTC. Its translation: CASSETQGRDYTF.

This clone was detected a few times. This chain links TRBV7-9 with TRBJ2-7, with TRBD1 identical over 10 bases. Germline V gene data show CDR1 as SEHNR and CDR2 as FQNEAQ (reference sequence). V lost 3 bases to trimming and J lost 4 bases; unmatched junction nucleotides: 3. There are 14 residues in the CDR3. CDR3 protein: CASSLTGGAYEQYF. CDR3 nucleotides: TGTGCCAGCAGCTTGACAGGGGGCGCGTACGAGCAGTACTTC.

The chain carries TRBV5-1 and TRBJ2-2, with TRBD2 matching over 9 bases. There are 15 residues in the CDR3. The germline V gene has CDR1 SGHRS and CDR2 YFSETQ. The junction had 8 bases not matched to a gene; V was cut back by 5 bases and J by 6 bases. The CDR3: CASSRIAGESGELFF. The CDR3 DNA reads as TGCGCCAGCAGTAGGATAGCGGGAGAATCCGGGGAGCTGTTTTTT.